This TCR beta chain comes out of a study of cytotoxic CD8 clonotypes in ibrutinib-treated CLL. Study-wide points: Public clonotypes were uncommon and contracted or stayed stable on treatment.

As for this clone: Its antigen is not identified.

This table comes from immunoSEQ multiplex PCR, and its TCRdb copy is limited to in-frame clones, with some not included. The data hold over 250,000 clones, with less than 85% observed a single time. Germline lookup yields CDR1 KGHSH and CDR2 LQKENI. CDR3 length equals 18 residues. V lost 3 bases, J lost 3 bases, and 10 bases stayed unmatched. PBMCs that had been cryopreserved were the source of approximately 2 micrograms of genomic DNA for TCR beta libraries. The source of this sequence is a human donor with chronic lymphocytic leukemia. J is TRBJ2-7 and V is TRBV18, with 14 bases lining up with TRBD2. The starting material was PBMCs, obtained at disease progression, from a patient treated with ibrutinib. The CDR3 DNA follows: TGTGCCAGCTCACCTCTAACACCTGGGACTAGCGGGAGCTACGAGCAGTACTTC. Its protein product is CASSPLTPGTSGSYEQYF.